The 3 T cell receptor beta chains below come from one sample, sequenced in a study of T cell responses to AZD1222 COVID-19 vaccine. Sequencing used immunoSEQ multiplex PCR; TCRdb keeps in-frame clones, though not all of them. The data contain around 120,000 clones, about 85% of them singletons. The source material was peripheral blood, sampled on day 0 of AZD1222 vaccination. The receptors here all came from an adult in good health.

The V and J genes are TRBV5-1 and TRBJ2-1; D is perhaps TRBD1 (5 bases). This CDR3 region has 14 residues. Trimming removed 2 bases at V and 5 bases at J, with 11 bases between. Germline assignment: CDR1 SGHRS and CDR2 YFSETQ. CDR3 region: CASSLPGPDNEQFF. The CDR3 DNA follows: TGCGCCAGCAGCTTACCAGGGCCGGACAATGAGCAGTTCTTC.

The rearrangement joins TRBV5-1 to TRBJ1-3; D unresolved. Between the trimmed V and J ends, which lost 3 bases and 0 bases, there was a span of 10 bases. The CDR3 length is 15 residues. Germline V gene sequence: CDR1 SGHRS, CDR2 YFSETQ. The CDR3 coding sequence is TGCGCCAGCAGCTCTAGTCAGACCTCTGGAAACACCATATATTTT. Translated: CASSSSQTSGNTIYF.

The J gene is TRBJ1-2, the V gene TRBV10-3, with D possibly matching TRBD1 (6 bases). This CDR3 has 15 amino acids. Trimming removed 7 bases at V and 5 bases at J, with 20 bases between. Germline values: CDR1 ENHRY, CDR2 SYGVKD. For the CDR3, the DNA is TGTGCCATCACAGGAGCAGGGGCTAAGGAGTATGGCTACACCTTC. Translating gives CAITGAGAKEYGYTF.